This T cell receptor (beta chain) was found in a study of spatial heterogeneity in lung cancer. General study points: Ubiquitous expanded tumor TCRs surfaced in blood more at resection than they did at follow-up.

Time point reported: sample taken at primary tumor resection. MiXCR, applied by TCRdb to the 5' RACE reads, yields one record per CDR3 protein. The sample contains about 21,000 distinct CDR3 sequences, 4.5% to 7% of which appear only once. To note about this clonotype: The antigen remains unidentified.

Germline V gives CDR1 DFQATT, CDR2 SNEGSKA (reference sequence). The ends lost 0 bases at V and 6 bases at J; junction bases unmatched: 8. The CDR3 contains 16 residues. This TCR was sampled from a male donor with early-stage non-small cell lung cancer. The material sequenced was PBMCs, taken at surgery. This chain uses TRBV20-1 with TRBJ2-3; 11 positions agree with TRBD2. The CDR3 reads CSARDFSGGASDTQYF. Written as DNA, the CDR3 is TGCAGTGCTAGAGATTTTAGCGGGGGGGCCTCGGATACGCAGTATTTT.